Shown below are 18 T cell receptor beta chains from a single sample sequenced in a study of control samples from healthy donors and cancer patients. Sequencing was performed with immunoSEQ multiplex PCR; in TCRdb, only in-frame clones are kept and a portion is missing. The sample lists approximately 160,000 clones, around 90% occurring once. Sequenced material: blood. These receptors were taken from a young woman in good health.

The chain joins TRBV28 to TRBJ2-1, with 7 bases matching TRBD2. V trimming: 5 bases; J trimming: 0 bases; junction bases outside the gene matches: 7. The V gene's germline CDR1 is MDHEN and CDR2 SYDVKM. The CDR3 contains 16 residues. The DNA of the CDR3 is TGTGCCAGCAGTGTTCTAGCGGCCCCCTCCTACAATGAGCAGTTCTTC. As protein: CASSVLAAPSYNEQFF.

Here the CDR3 reads CASGLGQGNYGYTF. The CDR3 DNA sequence: TGTGCCAGCGGTCTCGGACAGGGTAACTATGGCTACACCTTC. This chain joins TRBV7-9 and TRBJ1-2; 8 nucleotides align to TRBD1. Unmatched junction bases numbered 6, after V lost 8 bases and J lost 1 base. Germline-derived CDR1 and CDR2 are SEHNR and FQNEAQ (reference sequence). This CDR3 comprises 14 residues.

This rearrangement joins TRBV4-1 to TRBJ1-3, with 10 bases lining up with TRBD1. The junction had 7 bases not matched to a gene; V was cut back by 11 bases and J by 0 bases. The CDR3 is 15 residues long. The germline CDR1 and CDR2 sequences are MGHRA and YSYEKL. In nucleotides, the CDR3 is TGCGCCGGAGGACAGGGGGATTCCTCTGGAAACACCATATATTTT. Translation gives CAGGQGDSSGNTIYF.

CDR3 nucleotides: TGTGCCAGCAGCTTAGATTACGGGGAGCTGTTTTTT. It encodes CASSLDYGELFF. V is TRBV7-9 and J is TRBJ2-2; D unresolved. The CDR3 is made up of 12 amino acids. V was clipped by 1 base and J by 7 bases, with 4 bases between them. The V gene's germline CDR1 is SEHNR and CDR2 FQNEAQ (reference sequence).

The chain recombines TRBV28 with TRBJ1-5, with D tentatively TRBD1 (5 bases). The length of the CDR3 is 15 residues. Germline V CDR1 and CDR2: MDHEN, SYDVKM. V was cut by 6 bases and J by 4 bases, with 16 bases left in between. CDR3 bases: TGTGCCAGCAGAATAAGAGGGCAGGGAAATCAGCCCCAGCATTTT. Protein: CASRIRGQGNQPQHF. The variable domain in full, with the rest retrieved from reference TRBV28 and TRBJ1-5, is DVKVTQSSRYLVKRTGEKVFLECVQDMDHENMFWYRQDPGLGLRLIYFSYDVKMKEKGDIPEGYSVSREKKERFSLILESASTNQTSMYLCASRIRGQGNQPQHFGDGTRLSIL.

The chain carries TRBV18 and TRBJ1-2; no clear D gene. The ends were cut back, 0 bases at V and 1 base at J, with 12 bases in the middle. The CDR3 contains 16 residues. Germline lookup yields CDR1 KGHSH and CDR2 LQKENI. This chain's CDR3 is CASSPPPDLINYGYTF. CDR3 bases: TGTGCCAGCTCACCACCTCCGGACCTGATTAACTATGGCTACACCTTC.

The V and J genes are TRBV6-5 and TRBJ2-3; 11 positions agree with TRBD2. Germline CDR1 reads MNHEY; CDR2 reads SVGAGI. V gave up 7 bases and J gave up 0 bases; unmatched junction bases: 3. This CDR3 is 15 amino acids long. CDR3 residues: CASTSGRPSTDTQYF. The CDR3 DNA reads as TGTGCCAGCACTAGCGGGAGGCCAAGCACAGATACGCAGTATTTT.

The chain recombines TRBV24-1 with TRBJ1-3; TRBD1 matches 9 bases. Germline V gene sequence: CDR1 KGHDR, CDR2 SFDVKD. J gave up 1 base and V 3 bases, and 9 bases lay outside the gene matches. The CDR3 is 18 amino acids. The CDR3 sequence is CATSDPSAGTGSGNTIYF. The CDR3 coding sequence is TGTGCCACCAGTGATCCCTCCGCCGGGACAGGGTCTGGAAACACCATATATTTT.

The chain uses TRBV5-4 and TRBJ1-6; D unresolved. Trimming shortened V by 0 bases and J by 5 bases, and 3 bases separated the two germline ends. The CDR3 has 13 amino acids. Germline CDR1 SGHNT, CDR2 YYREEE (reference sequence). The chain's CDR3 is CASSLGDNSPLHF. CDR3 coding DNA: TGTGCCAGCAGCTTGGGGGATAATTCACCCCTCCACTTT.

The chain carries TRBV10-3 and TRBJ1-2; 7 bases match TRBD1. The CDR3 length is 13 residues. Unmatched junction bases numbered 3, after V lost 3 bases and J lost 5 bases. The germline gives CDR1 ENHRY, CDR2 SYGVKD. CDR3 coding DNA: TGTGCCATCAGTGAAGGGACAGCTTATGGCTACACCTTC. Translation gives CAISEGTAYGYTF.

This clone was seen only once. The chain joins TRBV6-5 to TRBJ1-6; the D gene is possibly TRBD1 (6 bases). CDR1 and CDR2 from the germline V gene are MNHEY and SVGAGI. V was trimmed by 8 bases and J by 10 bases, leaving 21 bases between them. The CDR3 has 15 residues. CDR3 DNA sequence: TGTGCCAGCGGGAACCCGGGACAATGGTACTCACCCCTCCACTTT. This gives the protein CASGNPGQWYSPLHF.

V and J are TRBV30 and TRBJ1-5; D remains ambiguous. The CDR3 totals 12 residues. Per the germline V gene, CDR1 is GTSNPN and CDR2 is SVGIG (reference sequence). V gave up 2 bases and J gave up 6 bases, with 8 bases separating them. The DNA for the CDR3 is TGTGCCTGGAGTAAATGGGGTCAGCCCCAGCATTTT. Translation gives CAWSKWGQPQHF. The entire variable domain, with the rest obtained from reference TRBV30 and TRBJ1-5, is as follows: SQTIHQWPATLVQPVGSPLSLECTVEGTSNPNLYWYRQAAGRGLQLLFYSVGIGQISSEVPQNLSASRPQDRQFILSSKKLLLSDSGFYLCAWSKWGQPQHFGDGTRLSIL.

The gene calls are TRBV21-1 and TRBJ2-7; the table's TRBD2 call for D was not verified on the DNA. TRBV21-1 is designated a pseudogene. CDR3 size: 16 residues. The CDR3: CASSNWTSWQSYEQYF. As DNA, the CDR3 is TGTGCCAGCAGCAACTGGACTAGTTGGCAATCCTACGAGCAGTACTTC.

This chain joins TRBV5-1 and TRBJ2-7, with 8 bases that match TRBD2. The junction had 8 bases not matched to a gene; V was cut back by 3 bases and J by 3 bases. Per germline, CDR1 SGHRS and CDR2 YFSETQ. The CDR3 contains 15 residues. CDR3 region: CASSWGGGRNYEQYF. In DNA, the CDR3 is TGCGCCAGCAGCTGGGGTGGCGGGAGGAACTACGAGCAGTACTTC. Using reference TRBV5-1 and TRBJ2-7 for the parts outside the CDR3, the full variable domain is KAGVTQTPRYLIKTRGQQVTLSCSPISGHRSVSWYQQTPGQGLQFLFEYFSETQRNKGNFPGRFSGRQFSNSRSEMNVSTLELGDSALYLCASSWGGGRNYEQYFGPGTRLTVT.

This rearrangement joins TRBV18 to TRBJ1-6; 11 bases align to TRBD1. Germline loops: CDR1 KGHSH, CDR2 LQKENI. V was clipped by 5 bases and J by 9 bases; unmatched bases: 6. This CDR3 is 15 amino acids long. CDR3 loop: CASSDGQGAVSPLHF. The CDR3 DNA is TGTGCCAGCTCAGACGGACAGGGGGCGGTTTCACCCCTCCACTTT. The variable domain in full, completed from reference TRBV18 and TRBJ1-6, reads NAGVMQNPRHLVRRRGQEARLRCSPMKGHSHVYWYRQLPEEGLKFMVYLQKENIIDESGMPKERFSAEFPKEGPSILRIQQVVRGDSAAYFCASSDGQGAVSPLHFGNGTRLTVT.

This chain links TRBV14 with TRBJ1-5; D is perhaps TRBD1 (6 bases). The CDR3 runs to 17 residues. Trimming took 6 bases from V and 5 from J, leaving 23 bases between them. Germline V gene sequence: CDR1 SGHDN, CDR2 FVKESK. CDR3 DNA sequence: TGTGCCAGCAGTCTCGTCCGGGGGCCGCGGGGTTATCAGCCCCAGCATTTT. It specifies CASSLVRGPRGYQPQHF. Using reference TRBV14 and TRBJ1-5 for the parts outside the CDR3, the full variable domain is EAGVTQFPSHSVIEKGQTVTLRCDPISGHDNLYWYRRVMGKEIKFLLHFVKESKQDESGMPNNRFLAERTGGTYSTLKVQPAELEDSGVYFCASSLVRGPRGYQPQHFGDGTRLSIL.

This chain uses TRBV28 with TRBJ2-6; 9 bases are shared with TRBD1. In germline, CDR1 is MDHEN, CDR2 SYDVKM. The V gene end was trimmed by 5 bases and the J gene end by 0 bases; junction bases not matched to a gene: 11. This CDR3 spans 19 amino acids. The CDR3 sequence: CASSHFAGQGDSGANVLTF. CDR3 in DNA: TGTGCCAGCAGTCACTTTGCGGGACAGGGCGACTCTGGGGCCAACGTCCTGACTTTC. Based on the CDR3 plus reference TRBV28 and TRBJ2-6, the full variable domain is DVKVTQSSRYLVKRTGEKVFLECVQDMDHENMFWYRQDPGLGLRLIYFSYDVKMKEKGDIPEGYSVSREKKERFSLILESASTNQTSMYLCASSHFAGQGDSGANVLTFGAGSRLTVL.

CDR3 residues: CASSLVAGLPNEKLFF. The CDR3 DNA reads TGTGCCAGCAGCTTAGTGGCAGGGCTTCCTAATGAAAAACTGTTTTTT. The V and J genes are TRBV11-3 and TRBJ1-4, with a tentative D call TRBD1 (5 bases). V was trimmed by 1 base and J by 3 bases, leaving 12 bases between them. The CDR3 has 16 residues. The germline V gene has CDR1 SGHNT and CDR2 YENEEA.